This entry concerns a single T cell receptor beta chain. RNA transcripts served as the template for amplifying TCR beta CDR3 regions. HTBI primers were used for first-round RT-PCR of the TCR CDR3. MiXCR was run by TCRdb on the multiplex PCR reads, yielding one entry per CDR3 protein. The sample consists of roughly 700,000 distinct CDR3 sequences, 15% to 20% of them appearing once. This CDR3 contains 14 residues. V lost 6 bases and J lost 4; bases outside the gene matches: 7. CDR1 is LNHDA, CDR2 SQIVND, per germline (reference sequence). This entry comes from a study of T cells in Graves' hyperthyroidism and ophthalmopathy.

J is TRBJ2-7 and V is TRBV19; 9 positions match TRBD2. This TCR derives from a man in his fifties or sixties with Graves' hyperthyroidism. The sample comprised blood. The CDR3 loop is CASRGTSNAYEQYF. The CDR3 DNA sequence: TGTGCCAGTAGAGGGACTAGCAACGCGTACGAGCAGTACTTC.